A single sample is the source of the 16 T cell receptor beta chains below, sequenced in a study of OX40 agonist ivuxolimab in advanced cancers. Some clones are missing from TCRdb's copy, which holds only in-frame ones; the method was immunoSEQ multiplex PCR. In the table there are 85,000 to 95,000 clones, roughly nine tenths of which are singletons. The sequencing here drew on CD4+ or CD8+ T cells sorted from blood, taken in a trial of the OX40 agonist ivuxolimab. These receptors came from an adult with an advanced solid tumor such as melanoma, head and neck, liver or kidney cancer.

V is TRBV11-3 and J is TRBJ2-7; possibly TRBD1 for D (6 bases). CDR3 length equals 15 residues. The V and J ends lost 5 bases and 6 bases respectively, with 20 bases between them. Germline V lookup: CDR1 SGHNT, CDR2 YENEEA. The CDR3 sequence: CASSLNEGRGCEQYF. The CDR3, as DNA: TGTGCCAGCAGCCTAAACGAGGGCAGGGGCTGCGAGCAGTACTTC.

The genes are TRBV6-1 and TRBJ2-7, with D unclear. The ends were cut back, 7 bases at V and 0 bases at J, with 16 bases in the middle. The CDR3 spans 15 residues. Germline CDR1 reads MNHNS; CDR2 reads SASEGT. The DNA of the CDR3 is TGTGCCAGCACCATAGGACGGATCCTCTCCTACGAGCAGTACTTC. Amino acids: CASTIGRILSYEQYF.

The chain joins TRBV2 to TRBJ2-2; 9 bases line up with TRBD1. The trim removed 4 bases at V and 1 base at J, leaving 4 bases unmatched. The CDR3 has 16 amino acids. CDR1 and CDR2 from the germline V gene are SNHLY and FYNNEI. The CDR3 reads CASSARTGVNTGELFF. As DNA, the CDR3 is TGTGCCAGCAGTGCCCGGACAGGGGTGAACACCGGGGAGCTGTTTTTT. The full variable domain, in which reference TRBV2 and TRBJ2-2 provide the parts outside the CDR3, is EPEVTQTPSHQVTQMGQEVILRCVPISNHLYFYWYRQILGQKVEFLVSFYNNEISEKSEIFDDQFSVERPDGSNFTLKIRSTKLEDSAMYFCASSARTGVNTGELFFGEGSRLTVL.

The chain couples TRBV5-1 to TRBJ2-3; 8 bases fit TRBD1. V lost 7 bases and J lost 6; bases outside the gene matches: 7. The CDR3 totals 13 residues. CDR1 SGHRS and CDR2 YFSETQ come from the germline V gene. CDR3: CASVGTGLDTQYF. Written as DNA, the CDR3 is TGCGCCAGCGTCGGGACAGGTTTGGATACGCAGTATTTT.

V and J are TRBV7-2 and TRBJ2-7; possible D gene TRBD2, 5 bases. Per germline, CDR1 SGHTA and CDR2 FQGNSA. V dropped 6 bases and J dropped 2 bases, with 17 bases sitting between them. The CDR3 runs 15 residues. CDR3 in DNA: TGTGCCAGCAGTCTAGCTGGTGGCGCCGCCTACGAGCAGTACTTC. Amino acid sequence: CASSLAGGAAYEQYF.

The gene calls are TRBV15 and TRBJ2-2, with TRBD1 as a possible D gene (5 bases). The CDR3 has 14 amino acids. Germline values: CDR1 LNHNV, CDR2 YYDKDF (reference sequence). Trimming took 9 bases from V and 2 from J, leaving 13 bases between them. The DNA of the CDR3 is TGTGCCACGAACGGCAGGGTAAACACCGGGGAGCTGTTTTTT. Its protein is CATNGRVNTGELFF.

The chain links TRBV7-7 to TRBJ2-6; D is unclear. Germline CDR1 reads SSHAT; CDR2 reads FNYEAQ (reference sequence). There are 14 residues in the CDR3. The CDR3 reads CATALGSGANVLTF. The CDR3 DNA sequence: TGTGCTACGGCCCTCGGCTCTGGGGCCAACGTCCTGACTTTC.

The chain employs TRBV5-1 and TRBJ1-2; D ambiguous. Trimming shortened V by 0 bases and J by 8 bases, and 8 bases separated the two germline ends. This CDR3 has 12 residues. Germline CDR1 reads SGHRS; CDR2 reads YFSETQ. CDR3 nucleotide sequence: TGCGCCAGCAGCTTGGCCGAAGGGGGCTACACCTTC. Its translation is CASSLAEGGYTF.

The genes are TRBV4-3 and TRBJ2-2, with TRBD2 as a possible D gene (6 bases). The germline CDR1 and CDR2 sequences are LGHNA and YSLEER. The CDR3 covers 18 residues. Trimming removed 0 bases from V and 0 bases from J, with 14 bases in between. The CDR3: CASSQDRIGGANTGELFF. As DNA, the CDR3 is TGCGCCAGCAGCCAAGATCGAATAGGCGGGGCGAACACCGGGGAGCTGTTTTTT.

This clone was seen a single time. This sequence joins TRBV10-3 and TRBJ2-2, with D possibly being TRBD1 or TRBD2 (5 bases each). V gave up 3 bases and J gave up 3 bases, with 11 bases separating them. Per the germline V gene, CDR1 is ENHRY and CDR2 is SYGVKD. The CDR3 consists of 15 residues. CDR3 region: CAISDPGRDTGELFF. CDR3 DNA: TGTGCCATCAGTGACCCGGGACGGGACACCGGGGAGCTGTTTTTT.

In this sample, this clone turned up a few times. This rearrangement joins TRBV25-1 to TRBJ1-1; TRBD1 matches 10 bases. Germline V gene lookup returns CDR1 MGHDK and CDR2 SYGVNS. This CDR3 is 16 amino acids long. The V and J ends lost 5 bases and 3 bases, in that order; junction bases with no gene match: 9. CDR3 sequence (DNA): TGTGCCAGCAGTCCTTGGAGGGACAGGGGCCACACTGAAGCTTTCTTT. Translated, it gives CASSPWRDRGHTEAFF.

The chain has TRBV7-3 and TRBJ2-4; 14 bases are shared with TRBD2. Germline V gene data show CDR1 as SGHTA and CDR2 as FQGTGA. CDR3 size: 19 residues. V trimming: 4 bases; J trimming: 2 bases; junction bases outside the gene matches: 10. The CDR3 DNA is TGTGCCAGCAGCTCTGGACTAGCGGGAGGAGGGGGATCCAAAAACATTCAGTACTTC. Amino acid sequence: CASSSGLAGGGGSKNIQYF.

The rearrangement links TRBV4-3 to TRBJ2-5; TRBD1 matches 9 bases. The junction had 4 bases not matched to a gene; V was cut back by 0 bases and J by 5 bases. The CDR3 contains 15 residues. Per germline, CDR1 LGHNA and CDR2 YSLEER. The DNA of the CDR3 is TGCGCCAGCAGCCAAGATGGACAGGGGTTTGAGACCCAGTACTTC. It is translated as CASSQDGQGFETQYF.

The rearrangement joins TRBV5-4 to TRBJ2-7; TRBD2 matches at 7 bases. The V segment lost 3 bases and the J segment 4 bases; nucleotides outside the gene matches: 7. The CDR3 extends over 14 amino acids. CDR1 SGHNT and CDR2 YYREEE come from the germline V gene (reference sequence). Here the CDR3 reads CASSSSGGRYEQYF. The CDR3 DNA reads as TGTGCCAGCAGCTCCTCGGGGGGTAGGTACGAGCAGTACTTC.

The chain couples TRBV4-3 to TRBJ2-5, with 9 nucleotides matching TRBD1. This CDR3 comprises 18 residues. Trimming took 0 bases from V and 2 from J; bases not matched to a gene: 10. CDR1 and CDR2 (germline): LGHNA, YSLEER. DNA for the CDR3: TGCGCCAGCAGCCAAGATCATCGCTCCGACAGGGGGCAAGAGACCCAGTACTTC. Protein: CASSQDHRSDRGQETQYF.

The V gene is TRBV6-5, the J gene TRBJ2-2; 9 bases are shared with TRBD1. This CDR3 is built from 15 residues. Germline V lookup: CDR1 MNHEY, CDR2 SVGAGI. Losses at the gene ends were 2 bases for V and 4 bases for J; bases not matched to a gene: 2. CDR3 in amino acids: CASSYRTGVTGELFF. CDR3 in DNA: TGTGCCAGCAGTTACCGGACAGGGGTCACCGGGGAGCTGTTTTTT.